This entry is about one TCR beta chain. The antigen is undetermined. Researchers took lesional scalp punch biopsies and peripheral blood from people who were alopecia areata patients. Germline V lookup: CDR1 MNHEY, CDR2 SMNVEV (reference sequence). This CDR3 spans 14 amino acids. Trimming took 4 bases from V and 8 from J; bases not matched to a gene: 3. The data were obtained in a study of CD8+ T cells in alopecia areata. Points from the study as a whole: In patients, TCRs were shared less clearly than in mice, and HLA may possibly be involved. When scalp samples are sequenced, resident alphabeta T cells of normal skin are also captured. Elevated clonality characterized lesional scalp relative to normal scalp, particularly in alopecia totalis/universalis.

RNA was isolated and reverse transcribed to cDNA, the sequencing template. Data came from immunoSEQ multiplex PCR; TCRdb stores just in-frame clones and leaves some out. The sample includes 110,000 or so clones, roughly 55% of them seen just once. The rearrangement links TRBV27 to TRBJ2-1, with TRBD2 matching over 12 bases. Sequencing used NKG2D-low CD8+ T cells sorted from blood. The receptor's source is a human donor with alopecia areata. DNA for the CDR3: TGTGCCAGCAGTTCCAGACTAGCGGGAGATGAGCAGTTCTTC. Residues: CASSSRLAGDEQFF.